This TCR beta chain is from a study of human T cells and chemical hapten exposure (dated by TCRdb to the early 2020s). Study-wide context: Libraries were pooled for sequencing, and per-sample TCR yields varied mainly because of small differences in library volumes within the pool. Peripheral blood TCR repertoire changes were tracked in vivo in alopecia patients during primary and secondary sensitization to the hapten diphenylcyclopropenone (DPC).

This clonotype was detected many times. Its binding antigen is unknown. No base-level quality is on record; no much larger clone is a single base apart. CDR1 and CDR2 are drawn from the germline V gene: SGHRS, YFSETQ. From the cysteine up to the phenylalanine, the CDR3 has a length of 14 residues. Of the read, only the CDR3 DNA is kept; its 42 bases are in frame from base 1. V is shortened by 4 bases, J by 3 bases, and the region joining them spans 13 bases. General study outcomes and caveats: No change with DPC sensitization was found in the number of TCRs above 1 in 1000 frequency, and no evidence of global repertoire structure alterations was found. After repeated subsampling, changes were observed in the strength of the expansion versus patch-test correlation and in the threshold at which the correlation became significant.

During library preparation, unique molecular identifiers were attached to individual cDNA molecules so that TCRs could be counted quantitatively and reproducibly. Both TCR alpha and TCR beta chains were sequenced from each blood RNA sample. Under the source paper's analysis protocol: Samples had a median of about 96,000 TCRs, with a range from 23,224 to 690,600. The Decombinator software suite was used to annotate V, J and CDR3 in the TCR reads. For PS versus PT1 abundance plots, all samples were subsampled to the same number of TCRs (28,000). TCRs were defined as expanded if absent before sensitization and observed at least eight times at the 2-week time point. TCRdb passed the public sequencing reads through fastp at Q25 and MiXCR, retaining productive beta sequences. One record per CDR3 amino acid sequence lists the most common genes and DNA. TCRdb, not the authors, supplied the V and J calls. The sample table holds 95,000 to 150,000 distinct CDR3 sequences, of which over 7% were seen once. 1.4% of the sample is taken by the ten largest.

Total RNA was extracted from unfractionated whole blood that had been collected in Tempus Blood RNA tubes. Five healthy volunteers acted as controls for TCR sequencing and had blood drawn at day 0, 2 weeks and 6 weeks. The sequence joins TRBV5-1 to TRBJ2-5; the D region possibly corresponds to TRBD1 (5 bases align). This sequence was found in a human donor in good health. Some clones in this sample may be carry-over from other donors' samples. Donor details come from another sample of the same person, matched by shared clones. The specimen was whole blood. In nucleotide form, the sequence is TGCGCCAGCAGCGTGCGACAGTTAGAAGAGACCCAGTACTTC. This translates into CASSVRQLEETQYF.